The following is a TCR beta chain sequence with its context. V lost 5 bases and J lost 2; bases outside the gene matches: 9. The CDR3 totals 16 residues. The data belong to a study of patients and donors after allogeneic stem cell transplantation. From the RT-PCR reads, TCRdb called clonotypes with MiXCR, one entry per CDR3 protein. The sample holds 190,000 or so distinct CDR3 sequences, 35% to 45% seen once. This clonotype was sampled from a human donor who was either an allogeneic HSCT recipient or a stem cell or donor lymphocyte infusion donor (not recorded which). It is not recorded whose cells these are; they may come from a transplant donor. Material for sequencing was blood, either unsorted or a sorted T cell fraction (not recorded which). The chain is built from TRBV12-3 or TRBV12-4 and TRBJ2-1, with 7 bases fitting TRBD2. DNA of the CDR3: TGTGCCAGCAGTCCCCGTAGCCTAGCGGCCTACAATGAGCAGTTCTTC. It specifies CASSPRSLAAYNEQFF.